The clone carrying this T cell receptor beta chain was found many times. Its antigen is still unknown. The CDR3 is 15 residues long. Germline assignment: CDR1 SGHRS and CDR2 YFSETQ. Trimming took off 4 bases at V and 7 bases at J, with 18 bases between the two ends. TCRdb processed the 5' RACE reads anew with MiXCR; each CDR3 protein has one entry. The table lists 310,000 or so distinct CDR3 sequences, less than 4.5% of them singletons. The data were taken from a study of T cells after yellow fever vaccination. General study findings and limits: It was a small share of clonotypes that appeared in both CD4 and CD8 compartments. Contamination of FACS-sorted repertoires by abundant clonotypes from the bulk population could occur. A large majority of primary-vaccination clones showed up again after the booster (approximately 95% CD4, 88% CD8). A secondary response was less intense yet reached its peak sooner, at day 5 versus 15.

Sample: PBMCs, taken on the day of the yellow fever booster vaccination. J is TRBJ2-1 and V is TRBV5-1, with D possibly matching TRBD1 (6 bases). This TCR came from a man between 18 and 35 years old who received the YFV17D yellow fever vaccine. CDR3 nucleotide sequence: TGCGCCAGCAGCGTAGCAGGGGATTGGGTGAATGAGCAGTTCTTC. It codes for CASSVAGDWVNEQFF.